Below are 20 T cell receptor beta chains sequenced from a single sample in a study of T cells after posttransplantation cyclophosphamide (dated by TCRdb to the mid-2010s). The method was the immunoSEQ multiplex PCR assay. Sourced from immuneACCESS, this table was stored by TCRdb with only in-frame sequences that have V and J called. A share of the clones is absent; for the studies checked, an unresolved V gene accounts for under half, and the remainder has no known explanation. The sample data list 17,000 or so clones, and 92% of these were observed just once. More than 0.45% of the sample rests with the top ten. What the treatment or condition label conveys for this sample: high-dose cyclophosphamide on days +3 and +4 as single-agent GVHD prophylaxis. Busulfan and fludarabine conditioning, a related or unrelated marrow graft, and cyclophosphamide on days +3 and +4 were given to PTCy patients. The sequenced sample was CD4+ T cells sorted from blood, obtained after allogeneic stem cell transplant with posttransplant cyclophosphamide. The source of these receptors is a male patient in his sixties who received an allogeneic stem cell transplant from a related donor and was CMV-positive. Because of the transplant, the T cells may be the graft donor's rather than the patient's own.

The chain employs TRBV29-1 and TRBJ2-5; possible D gene TRBD2, 6 bases. The CDR3 loop spans 12 amino acids. Germline V CDR1 and CDR2: SQVTM, ANQGSEA. CDR3 coding DNA: TGCAGACCCTCGGGGGTCCAAGAGACCCAGTACTTC. It is translated as CRPSGVQETQYF.

This chain connects TRBV28 to TRBJ2-7; possible D gene TRBD1, 5 bases. This CDR3 spans 13 amino acids. Germline V CDR1 and CDR2: MDHEN, SYDVKM. Trimming removed 5 bases from V and 3 bases from J, with 11 bases in between. CDR3 loop: CASSSPGIYEQYF. For the CDR3, the DNA is TGTGCCAGCAGTAGCCCAGGGATCTACGAGCAGTACTTC.

This clone appeared a single time. The rearrangement links TRBV7-2 to TRBJ2-5; 7 bases fit TRBD1. CDR3 length: 15 amino acids. V shed 5 bases, J shed 2 bases, and the junction held 8 bases outside the gene matches. Germline CDR1 SGHTA, CDR2 FQGNSA. CDR3 sequence reads: CASSPVTGPQETQYF. DNA for the CDR3: TGTGCCAGCAGCCCCGTGACAGGGCCGCAAGAGACCCAGTACTTC.

The chain uses TRBV6-6 and TRBJ1-4; 8 bases are a match to TRBD1. The CDR3 extends over 13 amino acids. Germline CDR1 and CDR2: MNHNY and SVGAGI (reference sequence). V shed 5 bases and J 11 bases; nucleotides not matched to a gene: 7. CDR3 protein: CASSDQQGEKLFF. The CDR3, as DNA: TGTGCCAGCAGTGACCAACAGGGGGAGAAACTGTTTTTT.

This rearrangement joins TRBV14 to TRBJ1-2; unclear D gene. Germline lookup yields CDR1 SGHDN and CDR2 FVKESK. Trimming pared 2 bases from V and 0 bases from J, leaving 4 bases between. This CDR3 contains 13 residues. DNA of the CDR3: TGTGCCAGCAGCCAATCTACTAACTATGGCTACACCTTC. It is translated as CASSQSTNYGYTF.

There are a few counts of this clone. J is TRBJ1-1 and V is TRBV11-1; TRBD1 agrees at 10 bases. Trimming at V came to 5 bases and at J to 3 bases, leaving 9 bases not matched to a gene. The germline gives CDR1 SGHAT, CDR2 FQDESV (reference sequence). The CDR3 is 16 amino acids. The CDR3 bases are TGTGCCAGCAGCCCGGGACAGGGGAGAGGGCACACTGAAGCTTTCTTT. Amino acids: CASSPGQGRGHTEAFF.

The chain employs TRBV19 and TRBJ1-1, with 7 bases lining up with TRBD1. Per the germline V gene, CDR1 is LNHDA and CDR2 is SQIVND (reference sequence). V was pared by 6 bases and J by 5 bases, with 21 bases of the junction left unmatched. The CDR3 loop spans 18 amino acids. For the CDR3, the DNA is TGTGCCAGTAGACTAAGCTTCGGGGACAGTTTAGTAGGGACTGAAGCTTTCTTT. Encoded protein: CASRLSFGDSLVGTEAFF. The whole variable domain, filled in from reference TRBV19 and TRBJ1-1, reads DGGITQSPKYLFRKEGQNVTLSCEQNLNHDAMYWYRQDPGQGLRLIYYSQIVNDFQKGDIAEGYSVSREKKESFPLTVTSAQKNPTAFYLCASRLSFGDSLVGTEAFFGQGTRLTVV.

The chain combines TRBV27 with TRBJ1-5; no definite D call. The CDR3 length is 10 residues. V lost 6 bases to trimming and J lost 16 bases, with 13 bases between them. Germline values: CDR1 MNHEY, CDR2 SMNVEV (reference sequence). The CDR3 sequence: CASSPPGIHF. CDR3 nucleotides: TGTGCCAGCAGCCCACCGGGGATCCATTTT.

The V call is TRBV5-1, the J call TRBJ2-2; D is unresolved. Trimming shortened V by 2 bases and J by 0 bases, and 8 bases separated the two germline ends. Germline CDR1 reads SGHRS; CDR2 reads YFSETQ. CDR3 length equals 15 residues. CDR3 coding DNA: TGCGCCAGCAGCTTACAAGAACCGAACACCGGGGAGCTGTTTTTT. It is translated as CASSLQEPNTGELFF.

The J gene is TRBJ2-3, the V gene TRBV11-1; no reliable D call. Germline-derived CDR1 and CDR2 are SGHAT and FQDESV (reference sequence). The CDR3 length is 14 residues. V was shortened by 5 bases and J by 2 bases, with 11 bases between the two germline ends. In DNA form, the CDR3 reads TGTGCCAGCAGCGGCCAAGATAACACAGATACGCAGTATTTT. Protein product: CASSGQDNTDTQYF. Full variable domain (rest looked up from reference TRBV11-1 and TRBJ2-3): EAEVAQSPRYKITEKSQAVAFWCDPISGHATLYWYRQILGQGPELLVQFQDESVVDDSQLPKDRFSAERLKGVDSTLKIQPAELGDSAMYLCASSGQDNTDTQYFGPGTRLTVL.

Here the CDR3 reads CAISEGQGKDPKQYF. The CDR3 nucleotides read TGTGCCATCAGTGAGGGACAGGGAAAGGACCCTAAGCAGTATTTT. The J gene is TRBJ2-3, the V gene TRBV10-3; 8 bases are shared with TRBD1. J was trimmed by 11 bases and V by 2 bases; bases with no gene match: 12. This CDR3 contains 15 residues. Germline V lookup: CDR1 ENHRY, CDR2 SYGVKD.

The chain couples TRBV27 to TRBJ1-6; no definite D call. In germline, CDR1 is MNHEY, CDR2 SMNVEV (reference sequence). CDR3 size: 15 residues. Trimming removed 2 bases at V and 7 bases at J, with 12 bases between. CDR3 region: CASSLQQSQNSPLHF. The CDR3 nucleotides are TGTGCCAGCAGTTTACAACAAAGTCAGAATTCACCCCTCCACTTT.

The J gene is TRBJ2-6, the V gene TRBV4-1, with 8 bases lining up with TRBD1. The CDR3 spans 20 residues. Germline V CDR1 and CDR2: MGHRA, YSYEKL. The V segment lost 1 base and the J segment 2 bases; nucleotides outside the gene matches: 13. Written as DNA, the CDR3 is TGCGCCAGCAGCCAAGGGGCCCCCGGGACAGGTCCCCCTGGGGCCAACGTCCTGACTTTC. Its protein product is CASSQGAPGTGPPGANVLTF.

The chain uses TRBV11-2 and TRBJ2-4; 8 bases agree with TRBD1. The germline gives CDR1 SGHAT, CDR2 FQNNGV. The CDR3 extends over 17 amino acids. Trimming at V came to 5 bases and at J to 0 bases, leaving 9 bases not matched to a gene. The CDR3 nucleotides read TGTGCCAGCAGCACCCGAACAGGGGGGATAGCCAAAAACATTCAGTACTTC. This translates into CASSTRTGGIAKNIQYF.

In its sample, this clone was seen once. The chain is built from TRBV4-1 and TRBJ1-1; D remains unclear. V lost 6 bases to trimming and J lost 0 bases, with 11 bases between them. CDR1 is MGHRA, CDR2 YSYEKL, per germline. The CDR3 is 14 residues long. This chain's CDR3 is CASRRSGLNTEAFF. The DNA for the CDR3 is TGCGCCAGCAGGCGTTCAGGCCTGAACACTGAAGCTTTCTTT.

The rearrangement uses TRBV6-1 and TRBJ1-5; D ambiguous. Per the germline V gene, CDR1 is MNHNS and CDR2 is SASEGT. The CDR3 length is 12 residues. V gave up 2 bases and J gave up 10 bases, with 9 bases separating them. This chain's CDR3 is CASSEMTSPQHF. In nucleotides, the CDR3 is TGTGCCAGCAGTGAAATGACAAGTCCCCAGCATTTT.

The chain couples TRBV7-2 to TRBJ2-7; TRBD2 might be the D (5 bases). The V gene lost 6 bases and the J gene lost 5 bases, with 17 bases spanning the gap. The CDR3 covers 14 residues. Germline-derived CDR1 and CDR2 are SGHTA and FQGNSA. Written as DNA, the CDR3 is TGTGCCAGCAGGCCCGGACTCATAGCCGACGAGCAGTACTTC. Amino acids: CASRPGLIADEQYF.

The chain couples TRBV7-3 to TRBJ1-1; TRBD1 matches 9 bases. The V segment lost 5 bases and the J segment 4 bases; nucleotides outside the gene matches: 2. From germline, CDR1 is SGHTA and CDR2 FQGTGA. This CDR3 comprises 13 residues. CDR3 in amino acids: CASSLTGGTEAFF. The CDR3 DNA sequence: TGTGCCAGCAGCCTGACAGGGGGCACTGAAGCTTTCTTT.

This chain links TRBV7-9 with TRBJ2-3; D gene uncertain. V shed 0 bases and J shed 2 bases, with 3 bases lying between them. From germline, CDR1 is SEHNR and CDR2 FQNEAQ (reference sequence). The CDR3 covers 13 residues. In nucleotides, the CDR3 is TGTGCCAGCAGCTTAGCCCACACAGATACGCAGTATTTT. It is translated as CASSLAHTDTQYF.

The J gene is TRBJ2-5, the V gene TRBV18; D remains ambiguous. Germline V gives CDR1 KGHSH, CDR2 LQKENI. CDR3 size: 13 residues. The germline V and J ends were trimmed by 3 bases and 5 bases, with 10 bases remaining between them. CDR3 DNA: TGTGCCAGCTCACCGCGAGCCTCTGAGACCCAGTACTTC. It translates to CASSPRASETQYF.